Listed below are T cell receptor beta chains from one sample, sequenced in a study of OX40 agonist ivuxolimab in advanced cancers. The table came from immunoSEQ multiplex PCR; TCRdb's copy has only in-frame clones and leaves some out. The repertoire holds approximately 90,000 clones, around 90% seen once, with 0.79% in the top ten. Sequenced material: CD4+ or CD8+ T cells sorted from blood, taken in a trial of the OX40 agonist ivuxolimab. The receptors were sampled from an adult with an advanced solid tumor such as melanoma, head and neck, liver or kidney cancer. Each CDR3 is given with its conserved first and last residue. The order of the fields is clone size, V gene, J gene, D gene, CDR3 protein, CDR3 DNA. The D gene is left open where the match is weak. Part of the rows lack a size; the others show once, few, many or a class for expanded clones.

>.|TRBV4-1|TRBJ2-3|.
CASSQERTDTQYF
TGCGCCAGCAGCCAAGAGCGCACAGATACGCAGTATTTT
>.|TRBV15|TRBJ1-3|TRBD1
CATSIGQAGNTIYF
TGTGCCACCAGCATTGGACAGGCTGGAAACACCATATATTTT
>once|TRBV28|TRBJ2-1|TRBD1
CASSQIVSGTGGGEQFF
TGTGCCAGCAGTCAAATAGTTTCCGGGACAGGGGGCGGTGAGCAGTTCTTC
>.|TRBV28|TRBJ1-2|TRBD1
CASSSAGQLSANYGYTF
TGTGCCAGCAGTTCCGCGGGACAGCTTTCCGCTAACTATGGCTACACCTTC
>.|TRBV10-1|TRBJ2-5|.
CASSESGWGTETQYF
TGCGCCAGCAGTGAGTCGGGATGGGGTACAGAGACCCAGTACTTC
>few|TRBV19|TRBJ2-3|.
CASSSGLPSDTQYF
TGTGCCAGTAGTTCGGGACTCCCGAGCGATACGCAGTATTTT
>.|TRBV30|TRBJ2-3|.
CAWSTTDTQYF
TGTGCCTGGAGCACCACAGATACGCAGTATTTT
>once|TRBV27|TRBJ1-5|TRBD1
CASSAGTGLNQPQHF
TGTGCCAGCAGCGCCGGGACAGGGTTAAATCAGCCCCAGCATTTT
>.|TRBV5-1|TRBJ2-3|.
CASSRDADTQYF
TGCGCCAGCAGCCGAGACGCAGATACGCAGTATTTT
>.|TRBV9|TRBJ2-3|TRBD2
CASSGTSLAADTQYF
TGTGCCAGCAGCGGGACTTCACTAGCGGCAGATACGCAGTATTTT
>once|TRBV7-9|TRBJ1-5|.
CASSPGLSPNQPQHF
TGTGCCAGCAGCCCCGGACTCTCCCCCAATCAGCCCCAGCATTTT
>.|TRBV28|TRBJ1-4|.
CASSSLGGVNEKLFF
TGTGCCAGCAGTTCCCTGGGAGGCGTTAATGAAAAACTGTTTTTT
>.|TRBV30|TRBJ1-2|.
CAWSFPGADSVFF
TGTGCCTGGAGTTTCCCGGGGGCGGACAGCGTATTCTTC
>.|TRBV11-3|TRBJ2-7|TRBD1
CASSLPAGTGVPYEQYF
TGTGCCAGCAGCTTGCCCGCCGGGACAGGGGTCCCCTACGAGCAGTACTTC
>.|TRBV6-5|TRBJ2-7|.
CASSYLYSEGEQYF
TGTGCCAGCAGTTACCTCTACTCTGAGGGCGAGCAGTACTTC
>.|TRBV14|TRBJ2-7|.
CASSATHRAYEQYF
TGTGCCAGCAGCGCCACTCACAGGGCCTACGAGCAGTACTTC
>.|TRBV19|TRBJ2-2|TRBD2
CASSSGGATGELFF
TGTGCCAGTAGTAGCGGGGGGGCCACCGGGGAGCTGTTTTTT
>.|TRBV6-1|TRBJ1-1|.
CASKNSQTNTEAFF
TGTGCCAGCAAAAATTCACAGACTAACACTGAAGCTTTCTTT
>.|TRBV6-9|TRBJ2-3|.
CASSYAKGGTDTQYF
TGTGCCAGCAGTTACGCGAAGGGGGGCACAGATACGCAGTATTTT
>.|TRBV29-1|TRBJ2-7|.
CSVEGRNSYEQYF
TGCAGCGTTGAAGGCAGGAACTCCTACGAGCAGTACTTC
>.|TRBV28|TRBJ1-1|.
CASSLVVGTNTEAFF
TGTGCCAGCAGTTTAGTCGTGGGAACGAACACTGAAGCTTTCTTT
>few|TRBV19|TRBJ1-1|TRBD1
CASSPGTGNTEAFF
TGTGCCAGTAGTCCCGGGACAGGAAACACTGAAGCTTTCTTT
>.|TRBV30|TRBJ1-3|TRBD1
CAWSVGQNTIYF
TGTGCCTGGAGTGTGGGACAGAACACCATATATTTT
>.|TRBV10-3|TRBJ1-2|.
CAISSRWGLGGYTF
TGTGCCATCAGTTCCCGTTGGGGGTTAGGTGGCTACACCTTC
>.|TRBV19|TRBJ1-5|.
CASSIDGRENQPQHF
TGTGCCAGTAGTATAGATGGCAGAGAAAATCAGCCCCAGCATTTT
>.|TRBV2|TRBJ2-5|TRBD2
CASSSGTNSQETQYF
TGTGCCAGCTCTAGTGGGACTAACTCCCAAGAGACCCAGTACTTC
>.|TRBV19|TRBJ2-7|.
CASSIGRLYEQYF
TGTGCCAGTAGTATTGGACGGCTCTACGAGCAGTACTTC
>.|TRBV7-3|TRBJ2-1|.
CASSLTAGGHNEQFF
TGTGCCAGCAGCTTAACGGCAGGGGGGCACAATGAGCAGTTCTTC
>few|TRBV29-1|TRBJ1-5|TRBD1
CSARTGGGSNQPQHF
TGCAGCGCGAGGACAGGGGGCGGAAGCAATCAGCCCCAGCATTTT
>.|TRBV6-5|TRBJ1-1|TRBD1
CASSPPTGWATEAFF
TGTGCCAGCAGTCCCCCGACAGGGTGGGCCACTGAAGCTTTCTTT